This entry lists 2 T cell receptor beta chains sequenced from one sample in a study of CD8 T cells in ankylosing spondylitis. TCRdb analysed the 5' RACE reads with MiXCR anew, one entry per CDR3 protein. Of under 300,000 distinct CDR3 sequences detected, 15% to 20% appear once; the ten largest clones hold approximately 33%. The sample consisted of blood, either unsorted or a sorted T cell fraction (not recorded which). The origin of the receptors is a male donor with ankylosing spondylitis or in good health (not recorded which).

This clonotype came up many times. The gene calls are TRBV29-1 and TRBJ1-2; D is undetermined. This CDR3 region has 11 residues. Germline V gene data show CDR1 as SQVTM and CDR2 as ANQGSEA. Trimming removed 7 bases from V and 4 bases from J, with 10 bases in between. CDR3: CSALDGYGYTF. In nucleotides, the CDR3 is TGCAGCGCACTCGACGGCTATGGCTACACCTTC. Looking up the rest from reference TRBV29-1 and TRBJ1-2 gives the full variable domain: SAVISQKPSRDICQRGTSLTIQCQVDSQVTMMFWYRQQPGQSLTLIATANQGSEATYESGFVIDKFPISRPNLTFSTLTVSNMSPEDSSIYLCSALDGYGYTFGSGTRLTVV.

This clonotype was counted a few times. The chain has TRBV4-1 and TRBJ2-6; TRBD1 aligns across 7 bases. From germline, CDR1 is MGHRA and CDR2 YSYEKL. This CDR3 spans 16 amino acids. J lost 4 bases, V lost 1 base, and 4 bases had no gene match. The CDR3 DNA is TGCGCCAGCAGCCAAGGACAGGGAGCCGGGGCCAACGTCCTGACTTTC. Protein product: CASSQGQGAGANVLTF.